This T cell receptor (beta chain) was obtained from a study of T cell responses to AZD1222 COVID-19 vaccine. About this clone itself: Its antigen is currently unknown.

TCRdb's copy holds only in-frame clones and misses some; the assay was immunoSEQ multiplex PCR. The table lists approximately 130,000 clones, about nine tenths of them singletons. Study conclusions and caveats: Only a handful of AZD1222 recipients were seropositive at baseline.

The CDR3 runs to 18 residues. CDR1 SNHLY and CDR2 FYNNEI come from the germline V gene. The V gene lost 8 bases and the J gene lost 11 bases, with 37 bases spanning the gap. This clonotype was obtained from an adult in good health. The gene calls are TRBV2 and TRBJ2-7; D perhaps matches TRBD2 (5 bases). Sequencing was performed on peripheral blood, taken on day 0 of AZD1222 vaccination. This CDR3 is CASYLPLNWDGLPPQKYF. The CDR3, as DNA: TGTGCCAGCTATTTACCTCTCAATTGGGATGGACTCCCGCCCCAAAAGTACTTC.